This is a list of T cell receptor beta chains from one sample in a study of blood T cell repertoires in COVID-19. The data were produced by immunoSEQ multiplex PCR, yet TCRdb's version contains in-frame clones alone and is incomplete. The sample holds about 54,000 clones; 88% are singletons and the top ten take less than 4.5%. The sequencing input was peripheral blood. The source is a human donor in a cohort sampled during active COVID-19. CDR3s include the opening cysteine and the closing phenylalanine or tryptophan. A D gene is named only where the DNA matches it firmly. The size entry is marked missing in some rows and otherwise reads once, few, many or a size class.

>TRBJ1-5|TRBV18|once|TRBD1
CASSPRQGNQPQHF
TGTGCCAGCTCACCGAGACAGGGGAATCAGCCCCAGCATTTT
>TRBJ2-5|TRBV18|-|TRBD2
CASGLGETQYF
TGTGCCAGCGGACTAGGGGAGACCCAGTACTTC
>TRBJ2-2|TRBV3-1/TRBV3-2|-|TRBD2
CASSQEPGGLAGELFF
TGTGCCAGCAGCCAAGAGCCGGGGGGGCTGGCCGGGGAGCTGTTTTTT
>TRBJ2-6|TRBV5-1|-|-
CASSSGTGSGANVLTF
TGCGCCAGCAGCTCGGGTACAGGGTCCGGGGCCAACGTCCTGACTTTC
>TRBJ2-1|TRBV7-9|-|-
CASSPGVHNEQFF
TGTGCCAGCAGCCCAGGGGTCCACAATGAGCAGTTCTTC
>TRBJ1-6|TRBV5-5|-|-
CASSFSGDNSPLHF
TGTGCCAGCAGCTTCTCAGGGGATAATTCACCCCTCCACTTT
>TRBJ2-7|TRBV19|medium-sized|-
CARPRAGRKYEQYF
TGTGCCAGGCCCAGGGCAGGGAGGAAGTACGAGCAGTACTTC
>TRBJ2-7|TRBV28|-|TRBD1
CASRTTGTATYEQYF
TGTGCCAGCAGGACTACCGGGACAGCAACCTACGAGCAGTACTTC
>TRBJ2-7|TRBV7-9|-|TRBD1
CASSLPGQGATQYF
TGTGCCAGCAGCTTACCGGGACAGGGAGCCACGCAGTACTTC
>TRBJ1-2|TRBV7-9|-|-
CASSSSVQVNYGYTF
TGTGCCAGCAGCTCAAGCGTACAGGTTAACTATGGCTACACCTTC
>TRBJ2-7|TRBV30|few|TRBD2
CAWGSGRSEQYF
TGTGCCTGGGGTAGCGGGAGGAGCGAGCAGTACTTC
>TRBJ1-2|TRBV7-2|-|TRBD1
CASSLWAGGGYGYTF
TGTGCCAGCAGCTTATGGGCAGGGGGTGGCTATGGCTACACCTTC
>TRBJ2-1|TRBV7-2|-|TRBD2
CASSPRTSGYNEQFF
TGTGCCAGCAGCCCCCGGACTAGCGGCTACAATGAGCAGTTCTTC
>TRBJ1-2|TRBV3-1/TRBV3-2|-|TRBD1
CASLKGAARDYGYTF
TGTGCCAGTTTAAAGGGGGCCGCGCGTGACTATGGCTACACCTTC
>TRBJ2-7|TRBV2|-|-
CASSAGQRTYEQYF
TGTGCCAGCAGCGCAGGACAGAGAACCTACGAGCAGTACTTC
>TRBJ2-3|TRBV5-1|-|-
CASSLSSSTDTQYF
TGCGCCAGCAGCTTGTCAAGCTCCACAGATACGCAGTATTTT
>TRBJ2-6|TRBV19|-|TRBD2
CASRSPGLPSGANVLTF
TGTGCCAGTAGGTCACCGGGACTACCTTCTGGGGCCAACGTCCTGACTTTC
>TRBJ1-6|TRBV4-2|-|-
CASSHPLEGGSPLHF
TGTGCCAGCAGCCACCCCCTCGAGGGAGGTTCACCCCTCCACTTT
>TRBJ1-5|TRBV19|-|-
CASGGLGNQPQHF
TGTGCCAGTGGGGGGTTGGGCAATCAGCCCCAGCATTTT
>TRBJ2-6|TRBV7-9|-|-
CASSSDSDPRGANVLTF
TGTGCCAGCAGCTCGGACAGTGACCCAAGGGGGGCCAACGTCCTGACTTTC
>TRBJ2-1|TRBV19|-|TRBD2
CASSMLAGVEQFF
TGTGCCAGTAGTATGTTAGCGGGAGTGGAGCAGTTCTTC
>TRBJ2-7|TRBV7-8|-|TRBD2
CASSVDLAGSYEQYF
TGTGCCAGCAGCGTCGATCTAGCGGGGTCCTACGAGCAGTACTTC
>TRBJ2-1|TRBV18|once|-
CASSPAGLGQFF
TGTGCCAGCTCACCCGCGGGATTGGGGCAGTTCTTC
>TRBJ2-1|TRBV5-8|once|TRBD2
CASSLKIGGGVHNEQFF
TGTGCCAGCAGCTTGAAAATAGGCGGGGGGGTACACAATGAGCAGTTCTTC
>TRBJ2-7|TRBV4-1|-|TRBD2
CASSRDGLAGFGYEQYF
TGCGCCAGCAGCCGCGACGGACTAGCGGGTTTCGGCTACGAGCAGTACTTC